Presented here are 30 T cell receptor beta chains from one specimen sequenced in a study of T cell responses to AZD1222 COVID-19 vaccine. Clones were sequenced by immunoSEQ multiplex PCR, and TCRdb holds only the in-frame ones, with some missing. The repertoire holds roughly 86,000 clones, with roughly 85% as singletons. Source: peripheral blood, taken 28 days after the second AZD1222 dose. Receptor source: an adult who received the AZD1222 COVID-19 vaccine.

The V gene is TRBV7-8, the J gene TRBJ2-1; 9 positions agree with TRBD2. Germline CDR1 and CDR2: SGHVS and FQNEAQ. Trimming cost V 3 bases and J 6 bases; bases outside gene matches: 6. The CDR3 has 15 amino acids. CDR3 nucleotide sequence: TGTGCCAGCAGCTTCAGGCGGGGGGGCGGCAATGAGCAGTTCTTC. Its translation is CASSFRRGGGNEQFF. The full variable domain, its missing parts supplied by reference TRBV7-8 and TRBJ2-1, is GAGVSQSPRYKVAKRGQDVALRCDPISGHVSLFWYQQALGQGPEFLTYFQNEAQLDKSGLPSDRFFAERPEGSVSTLKIQRTQQEDSAVYLCASSFRRGGGNEQFFGPGTRLTVL.

This rearrangement joins TRBV4-1 to TRBJ2-5; D is unresolved. V dropped 0 bases and J dropped 1 base, with 6 bases sitting between them. Per the germline V gene, CDR1 is MGHRA and CDR2 is YSYEKL. The CDR3 spans 14 residues. The CDR3 coding sequence is TGCGCCAGCAGCCAAGAGACAACCCAAGAGACCCAGTACTTC. This translates into CASSQETTQETQYF.

The rearrangement uses TRBV6-5 and TRBJ2-1; 7 bases map to TRBD2. This CDR3 region has 15 residues. V was pared by 7 bases and J by 5 bases, with 11 bases of the junction left unmatched. Germline loops: CDR1 MNHEY, CDR2 SVGAGI. Here the CDR3 reads CASTTGGGLHNEQFF. Here the CDR3 DNA reads TGTGCCAGCACCACTGGGGGGGGACTACACAATGAGCAGTTCTTC.

The gene calls are TRBV6-5 and TRBJ1-6, with D perhaps TRBD1 (5 bases). In germline, CDR1 is MNHEY, CDR2 SVGAGI. V lost 2 bases and J 7 bases, leaving 15 bases between the germline ends. This CDR3 is built from 16 residues. In DNA form, the CDR3 reads TGTGCCAGCAGTTACAGGAAGGGGAGGGAGAATTCACCCCTCCACTTT. Translated, it gives CASSYRKGRENSPLHF.

CDR3 residues: CASSFTGLAGYNEQFF. CDR3 nucleotide sequence: TGCGCCAGCAGCTTTACAGGCCTAGCGGGTTACAATGAGCAGTTCTTC. The genes are TRBV5-1 and TRBJ2-1; TRBD2 agrees at 8 bases. The CDR3 is 16 amino acids. V lost 2 bases, J lost 4 bases, and 8 bases stayed unmatched. Germline V gene data show CDR1 as SGHRS and CDR2 as YFSETQ.

Points on this clone: One junction end does not reproduce the germline sequence, and a read error may be involved. The chain links TRBV7-3 to TRBJ2-1; a possible D gene is TRBD2 (5 bases). CDR3 length: 14 amino acids. The germline gives CDR1 SGHTA, CDR2 FQGTGA. Written as DNA, the CDR3 is TGTGCCAGCAGCTTCTCGGGGTTATACAGTGAGCAGTTCTTC. As protein: CASSFSGLYSEQFF.

The chain joins TRBV29-1 to TRBJ2-3; no clear D gene. V was trimmed by 5 bases and J by 6 bases, leaving 21 bases between them. Germline lookup yields CDR1 SQVTM and CDR2 ANQGSEA. CDR3 size: 15 residues. The CDR3 coding sequence is TGCAGCGTTTGGCCTTTAGATCTAGGTCGTGATACGCAGTATTTT. Translation gives CSVWPLDLGRDTQYF.

The chain links TRBV18 to TRBJ2-5; TRBD2 aligns across 13 bases. V shed 3 bases, J shed 3 bases, and the junction held 1 base outside the gene matches. CDR3 size: 15 residues. Germline assignment: CDR1 KGHSH and CDR2 LQKENI. The CDR3, as DNA: TGTGCCAGCTCACCCGGGACTAGCGGGGAAGAGACCCAGTACTTC. Its translation: CASSPGTSGEETQYF. Looking up the rest from reference TRBV18 and TRBJ2-5 gives the full variable domain: NAGVMQNPRHLVRRRGQEARLRCSPMKGHSHVYWYRQLPEEGLKFMVYLQKENIIDESGMPKERFSAEFPKEGPSILRIQQVVRGDSAAYFCASSPGTSGEETQYFGPGTRLLVL.

The genes are TRBV5-1 and TRBJ2-3; possibly TRBD1 or TRBD2 for D (6 bases each). Trimming removed 4 bases at V and 6 bases at J, with 18 bases between. CDR3 length equals 15 residues. In germline, CDR1 is SGHRS, CDR2 YFSETQ. In nucleotides, the CDR3 is TGCGCCAGCAGCCGCGAGACAGGAGGGCGTGATACGCAGTATTTT. The encoded protein is CASSRETGGRDTQYF.

The chain uses TRBV5-6 and TRBJ2-1; D gene ambiguous. The ends were cut back, 4 bases at V and 4 bases at J, with 12 bases in the middle. Germline-derived CDR1 and CDR2 are SGHDT and YYEEEE. The CDR3 is made up of 14 amino acids. The CDR3 loop reads CASSLGWPYNEQFF. The CDR3 region has the DNA TGTGCCAGCAGCCTGGGGTGGCCATACAATGAGCAGTTCTTC.

The chain couples TRBV10-3 to TRBJ2-5; 7 nucleotides align to TRBD1. This CDR3 comprises 13 residues. J was trimmed by 4 bases and V by 5 bases; bases with no gene match: 4. Germline V gene data show CDR1 as ENHRY and CDR2 as SYGVKD. CDR3 bases: TGTGCCATCAGTTCAACAGGGGTAGAGACCCAGTACTTC. This codes for CAISSTGVETQYF.

The V and J genes are TRBV30 and TRBJ1-5; 9 bases match TRBD1. The germline CDR1 and CDR2 sequences are GTSNPN and SVGIG (reference sequence). The trim removed 5 bases at V and 7 bases at J, leaving 9 bases unmatched. CDR3 length: 14 amino acids. CDR3 DNA: TGTGCCTGGGGGACAGGGAACAAGGGCCAGCCCCAGCATTTT. Translated: CAWGTGNKGQPQHF.

The rearrangement uses TRBV5-4 and TRBJ1-6; no clear D. The CDR3 covers 12 residues. Deletions cut 4 bases from V and 6 bases from J, with 5 bases between. Germline CDR1 reads SGHNT; CDR2 reads YYREEE (reference sequence). The CDR3 nucleotides are TGTGCCAGCAGCGGACCTAATTCACCCCTCCACTTT. The encoded protein is CASSGPNSPLHF.

This clone came up once. This chain joins TRBV11-2 and TRBJ1-2; the match to TRBD1 covers 9 bases. CDR3 size: 18 residues. Germline values: CDR1 SGHAT, CDR2 FQNNGV. V shed 7 bases, J shed 7 bases, and the junction held 22 bases outside the gene matches. This CDR3 reads CASTPGRGSQGALRGYTF. The CDR3 nucleotides are TGTGCCAGCACTCCGGGGAGGGGATCACAGGGGGCGCTTCGTGGCTACACCTTC. Using reference TRBV11-2 and TRBJ1-2 for the parts outside the CDR3, the full variable domain is EAGVAQSPRYKIIEKRQSVAFWCNPISGHATLYWYQQILGQGPKLLIQFQNNGVVDDSQLPKDRFSAERLKGVDSTLKIQPAKLEDSAVYLCASTPGRGSQGALRGYTFGSGTRLTVV.

The rearrangement links TRBV5-1 to TRBJ1-1, with D possibly matching TRBD1 (5 bases). The CDR3 spans 14 residues. Germline-derived CDR1 and CDR2 are SGHRS and YFSETQ. Trimming stripped 10 bases from V and 0 bases from J, with 16 bases between. Here the CDR3 DNA reads TGCGCCTGCCAGCAGGGATCCATGAACACTGAAGCTTTCTTT. Translated: CACQQGSMNTEAFF. The full variable domain, its missing parts supplied by reference TRBV5-1 and TRBJ1-1, is KAGVTQTPRYLIKTRGQQVTLSCSPISGHRSVSWYQQTPGQGLQFLFEYFSETQRNKGNFPGRFSGRQFSNSRSEMNVSTLELGDSALYLCACQQGSMNTEAFFGQGTRLTVV.

The DNA for the CDR3 is TGTGCCTGGAGTTCGGGAGAGACCCAGTACTTC. Residues: CAWSSGETQYF. The chain carries TRBV30 and TRBJ2-5; D unresolved. Germline loops: CDR1 GTSNPN, CDR2 SVGIG (reference sequence). The V end was cut by 2 bases, the J end by 4 bases, with 5 bases between. The CDR3 extends over 11 amino acids.

The chain recombines TRBV3-1 (or the pseudogene TRBV3-2) with TRBJ2-5; D not certain. V was pared by 4 bases and J by 7 bases, with 10 bases between. The CDR3 spans 12 residues. Germline CDR1 LGHDT, CDR2 YNNKEL (reference sequence). CDR3 in DNA: TGTGCCAGCAGCCCACGCCTGGCGACCCAGTACTTC. This sequence encodes CASSPRLATQYF.

The chain joins TRBV6-1 to TRBJ2-4, with D uncertain. Germline lookup yields CDR1 MNHNS and CDR2 SASEGT. The CDR3 is 16 amino acids. Trimming removed 3 bases from V and 8 bases from J, with 20 bases in between. CDR3 loop: CASSDLTSPFRDIQYF. In nucleotides, the CDR3 is TGTGCCAGCAGTGACTTAACAAGCCCCTTTAGGGACATTCAGTACTTC.

The genes are TRBV29-1 and TRBJ2-1; no definite D call. Germline CDR1 is SQVTM and CDR2 is ANQGSEA. Trimming stripped 6 bases from V and 3 bases from J, with 6 bases between. This CDR3 spans 11 amino acids. For the CDR3, the DNA is TGCAGCGTGGCCCACTACAATGAGCAGTTCTTC. Residues: CSVAHYNEQFF.

The chain uses TRBV24-1 and TRBJ2-3; D is undetermined. CDR3 length: 15 residues. V was cut by 1 base and J by 0 bases, with 7 bases left in between. Germline V gene sequence: CDR1 KGHDR, CDR2 SFDVKD. Here the CDR3 reads CATSDLPTSTDTQYF. DNA for the CDR3: TGTGCCACCAGTGATTTACCTACTAGCACAGATACGCAGTATTTT.

Remarks on this clone: The final CDR3 position lacks the conserved phenylalanine or tryptophan, pointing to a likely read error. The DNA is omitted, as the CDR3 cannot be located on it reliably, and the CDR3 follows TCRdb's listing. CDR3 region: CASRQPGLAG. V is TRBV28 and J is TRBJ2-6; the table calls TRBD2, which could not be checked here. CDR1 MDHEN and CDR2 SYDVKM come from the germline V gene. A total of 10 residues make up the CDR3, ends included.

The J gene is TRBJ2-2, the V gene TRBV11-2, with D perhaps TRBD1 or TRBD2 (5 bases each). Looked up from germline, CDR1 is SGHAT and CDR2 is FQNNGV. This CDR3 has 15 residues. The V end lost 1 base, the J end lost 4 bases, and 10 bases lay between the germline ends. CDR3 DNA sequence: TGTGCCAGCAGCTTAGTGAGGGGTGCCACCGGGGAGCTGTTTTTT. Translating it yields CASSLVRGATGELFF.

The chain combines TRBV28 with TRBJ1-5; D is undetermined. Germline CDR1 MDHEN, CDR2 SYDVKM. CDR3 length equals 13 residues. Trimming removed 5 bases at V and 2 bases at J, with 7 bases between. The CDR3 loop reads CASSRQGNQPQHF. The DNA for the CDR3 is TGTGCCAGCAGTCGCCAGGGCAATCAGCCCCAGCATTTT.

J is TRBJ2-1 and V is TRBV12-5; no reliable D call. The CDR3 sequence is 12 residues long. The V end lost 3 bases, the J end lost 4 bases, and 4 bases lay between the germline ends. Looked up from germline, CDR1 is LGHNT and CDR2 is FRNRAP. CDR3 nucleotide sequence: TGTGCTAGTGGTTTCCAATACAATGAGCAGTTCTTC. Amino acid sequence: CASGFQYNEQFF.

The rearrangement uses TRBV5-6 and TRBJ1-1; tentatively, D is TRBD1 (6 bases). CDR3 size: 14 residues. Trimming cost V 3 bases and J 7 bases, with 16 bases left between them. Germline CDR1 is SGHDT and CDR2 is YYEEEE. The CDR3 region is CASSYQTGFREAFF. The CDR3 DNA reads as TGTGCCAGCAGCTACCAAACAGGGTTTCGTGAAGCTTTCTTT. The entire variable domain, with the rest obtained from reference TRBV5-6 and TRBJ1-1, is as follows: DAGVTQSPTHLIKTRGQQVTLRCSPKSGHDTVSWYQQALGQGPQFIFQYYEEEERQRGNFPDRFSGHQFPNYSSELNVNALLLGDSALYLCASSYQTGFREAFFGQGTRLTVV.

This chain connects TRBV29-1 to TRBJ2-7, with D hard to call. The CDR3 is made up of 12 amino acids. V shed 6 bases and J shed 2 bases, with 11 bases lying between them. Germline-derived CDR1 and CDR2 are SQVTM and ANQGSEA. CDR3 nucleotides: TGCAGCGTCATAGTTGGGACCTACGAGCAGTACTTC. Translating it yields CSVIVGTYEQYF.

The chain joins TRBV3-1 (or the pseudogene TRBV3-2) to TRBJ2-1; no clear D gene. Trimming took 4 bases from V and 3 from J, leaving 10 bases between them. Germline CDR1 reads LGHDT; CDR2 reads YNNKEL (reference sequence). The CDR3 runs 14 residues. CDR3 loop: CASSLRTGYNEQFF. DNA of the CDR3: TGTGCCAGCAGCCTCCGGACGGGCTACAATGAGCAGTTCTTC.

The chain carries TRBV5-5 and TRBJ2-7; D call uncertain. The CDR3 is 15 amino acids. The V end was cut by 0 bases, the J end by 1 base, with 11 bases between. Looked up from germline, CDR1 is SGHKS and CDR2 is YYEKEE (reference sequence). CDR3 protein: CASSLDQAFSYEQYF. Written as DNA, the CDR3 is TGTGCCAGCAGCTTGGATCAGGCCTTTTCCTACGAGCAGTACTTC. The variable domain in full, completed from reference TRBV5-5 and TRBJ2-7, reads DAGVTQSPTHLIKTRGQQVTLRCSPISGHKSVSWYQQVLGQGPQFIFQYYEKEERGRGNFPDRFSARQFPNYSSELNVNALLLGDSALYLCASSLDQAFSYEQYFGPGTRLTVT.

The genes are TRBV19 and TRBJ1-3; D unresolved. The V gene's germline CDR1 is LNHDA and CDR2 SQIVND (reference sequence). The CDR3 totals 14 residues. Trimming shortened V by 6 bases and J by 0 bases, and 9 bases separated the two germline ends. The CDR3 protein is CASSPQSSGNTIYF. The CDR3 coding sequence is TGTGCCAGTAGCCCTCAGTCCTCTGGAAACACCATATATTTT.

The rearrangement links TRBV28 to TRBJ1-1; 7 bases are shared with TRBD1. V shed 7 bases and J 12 bases; nucleotides not matched to a gene: 20. Germline V gene lookup returns CDR1 MDHEN and CDR2 SYDVKM. The CDR3 is 15 residues long. CDR3 DNA: TGTGCCAGCACCAGTTCACGGACAGGTGCTTGGGTCACTTTCTTT. Translated, it gives CASTSSRTGAWVTFF.